The 6 T cell receptor beta chains reported below all come from one sample, sequenced in a study of cytomegalovirus exposure and HLA in healthy donors. Primers included in the PCR were 60 Vbeta and 13 Jbeta primers. Some clones are missing from TCRdb's copy, which holds only in-frame ones; the method was immunoSEQ multiplex PCR. The sample has about 160,000 clones, about 80% seen once. The source material was PBMCs. The receptors were sampled from a man aged 25-45 years in good health and CMV-seronegative.

In the case of this clone: At one boundary the junction diverges from the germline segment, which might be a read error. The V gene is TRBV7-9, the J gene TRBJ1-3; D is unclear. Germline V gene lookup returns CDR1 SEHNR and CDR2 FQNEAQ (reference sequence). The CDR3 extends over 12 amino acids. This CDR3 is CSSSRTGNTIYF. The DNA for the CDR3 is TGTTCCAGCAGCCGTACTGGAAACACCATATATTTT.

The chain combines TRBV5-6 with TRBJ2-1; 7 positions match TRBD2. The CDR3 is made up of 16 amino acids. The germline V gene encodes CDR1 SGHDT and CDR2 YYEEEE. Trimming cost V 0 bases and J 2 bases; bases outside gene matches: 5. In DNA form, the CDR3 reads TGTGCCAGCAGCTTGGGGGCGGGAGCAACCTACAATGAGCAGTTCTTC. Its protein product is CASSLGAGATYNEQFF.

V gene TRBV29-1 combines with J gene TRBJ1-1; D may be TRBD1 (5 bases). Germline CDR1 is SQVTM and CDR2 is ANQGSEA. Trimming took off 1 base at V and 6 bases at J, with 9 bases between the two ends. The CDR3 is made up of 12 amino acids. CDR3 sequence (DNA): TGCAGCGTTGAAGGGGGCTCGTCTGAAGCTTTCTTT. Its translation is CSVEGGSSEAFF.

This clone came up a few times. The rearrangement joins TRBV9 to TRBJ1-2, with D possibly matching TRBD1 (6 bases). Germline CDR1 is SGDLS and CDR2 is YYNGEE. The CDR3 length is 18 residues. V was pared by 0 bases and J by 0 bases, with 18 bases between. The CDR3 loop is CASSVVGYRDPSNYGYTF. The CDR3 nucleotides are TGTGCCAGCAGCGTAGTAGGCTACAGGGACCCGTCTAACTATGGCTACACCTTC. Variable domain in full (rest from reference TRBV9 and TRBJ1-2): DSGVTQTPKHLITATGQRVTLRCSPRSGDLSVYWYQQSLDQGLQFLIQYYNGEERAKGNILERFSAQQFPDLHSELNLSSLELGDSALYFCASSVVGYRDPSNYGYTFGSGTRLTVV.

This clone has more than one count but fewer than ten. J is TRBJ2-7 and V is TRBV7-3; 10 positions match TRBD2. Germline lookup yields CDR1 SGHTA and CDR2 FQGTGA. Trimming removed 5 bases from V and 6 bases from J; junction bases left unmatched: 7. The CDR3 is made up of 14 amino acids. CDR3 loop: CASSLSGGGAEQYF. The CDR3 bases are TGTGCCAGCAGCCTAAGCGGGGGGGGAGCCGAGCAGTACTTC.

Only one count was recorded for this clone. The rearrangement joins TRBV28 to TRBJ2-7; 8 nucleotides match TRBD1. Germline CDR1 reads MDHEN; CDR2 reads SYDVKM. Losses at the gene ends were 6 bases for V and 2 bases for J; bases not matched to a gene: 9. This CDR3 is 15 amino acids long. The CDR3 is CASSPGTGPPYEQYF. CDR3 nucleotide sequence: TGTGCCAGCAGCCCAGGGACAGGTCCTCCCTACGAGCAGTACTTC.